The 31 T cell receptor beta chains reported below all come from one sample, sequenced in a study of T cell repertoires in cytomegalovirus infection. Each CDR3 protein gets one entry after TCRdb re-called the reads with MiXCR. The table shows roughly 200,000 distinct CDR3 sequences, with roughly 17% occurring only once. The specimen was CD8+ T cells from PBMCs. Source of these receptors: a human donor in good health (CMV status not recorded). Some clones in this sample may be carry-over from other donors' samples.

This chain links TRBV11-2 with TRBJ2-7; D is undetermined. Trimming pared 1 base from V and 5 bases from J, leaving 12 bases between. Germline V gives CDR1 SGHAT, CDR2 FQNNGV. This CDR3 has 14 amino acids. CDR3 loop: CASSLVYYLNEQYF. As DNA, the CDR3 is TGTGCCAGCAGCTTAGTATACTATCTGAACGAGCAGTACTTC.

The chain recombines TRBV9 with TRBJ1-4; maybe TRBD1 (5 bases). Germline V gene lookup returns CDR1 SGDLS and CDR2 YYNGEE. The length of the CDR3 is 15 residues. Deletions cut 0 bases from V and 2 bases from J, with 8 bases between. The CDR3 coding sequence is TGTGCCAGCAGCGTAGGGGGGGGGACTAATGAAAAACTGTTTTTT. Translated: CASSVGGGTNEKLFF.

The gene calls are TRBV7-9 and TRBJ2-5, with 8 bases fitting TRBD1. Trimming removed 6 bases from V and 5 bases from J; junction bases left unmatched: 14. The CDR3 totals 16 residues. Germline assignment: CDR1 SEHNR and CDR2 FQNEAQ (reference sequence). CDR3 coding DNA: TGTGCCAGCAGTACAGGGGGGTCGAACCCCCTTGAGACCCAGTACTTC. Amino acid sequence: CASSTGGSNPLETQYF.

The chain links TRBV7-2 to TRBJ2-3, with 7 bases lining up with TRBD2. CDR1 is SGHTA, CDR2 FQGNSA, per germline. V trimming: 5 bases; J trimming: 2 bases; junction bases outside the gene matches: 7. This CDR3 is 15 amino acids long. As DNA, the CDR3 is TGTGCCAGCAGCCCGGGGGAGGGGCCCACAGATACGCAGTATTTT. Its translation is CASSPGEGPTDTQYF.

This clonotype was counted ten times or more. The rearrangement links TRBV7-2 to TRBJ1-5; maybe TRBD1 (6 bases). Deletions cut 2 bases from V and 3 bases from J, with 17 bases between. This CDR3 is 17 amino acids long. CDR1 is SGHTA and CDR2 is FQGNSA in the germline V gene. CDR3 loop: CASSLIWAGDTNQPQHF. The CDR3 DNA reads as TGTGCCAGCAGCTTAATCTGGGCGGGGGACACCAATCAGCCCCAGCATTTT.

This clonotype was seen many times. V gene TRBV7-8 combines with J gene TRBJ1-5; the D is unclear. This CDR3 region has 15 residues. Between the trimmed V and J ends, which lost 5 bases and 0 bases, there was a span of 11 bases. The germline gives CDR1 SGHVS, CDR2 FQNEAQ. The CDR3 region is CASSPIDDSNQPQHF. CDR3 nucleotides: TGTGCCAGCAGCCCCATAGACGATAGCAATCAGCCCCAGCATTTT.

This clonotype was detected a few times. CDR3 sequence: CASSYRQPPLHF. CDR3 nucleotides: TGTGCCAGCAGTTACCGGCAACCTCCCCTCCACTTT. The chain has TRBV6-2 or TRBV6-3 and TRBJ1-6; no definite D call. CDR1 is MNHEY and CDR2 is SVGEGT in the germline V gene. Trimming pared 2 bases from V and 13 bases from J, leaving 9 bases between. The CDR3 totals 12 residues.

This clonotype was seen many times. This rearrangement joins TRBV12-3 or TRBV12-4 to TRBJ1-4; unclear D gene. V gave up 3 bases and J gave up 7 bases, with 3 bases separating them. The CDR3 runs 11 residues. CDR3 DNA sequence: TGTGCCAGCAGTTTCAGTGAAAAACTGTTTTTT. It is translated as CASSFSEKLFF.

This clonotype turned up a few times. This chain links TRBV5-1 with TRBJ2-4; D unresolved. CDR1 and CDR2 (germline): SGHRS, YFSETQ. This CDR3 has 12 amino acids. V lost 9 bases, J lost 1 base, and 8 bases lay in between. CDR3: CATPEAKNIQYF. For the CDR3, the DNA is TGCGCCACCCCTGAGGCCAAAAACATTCAGTACTTC.

This rearrangement joins TRBV3-1 to TRBJ2-7; D possibly corresponds to TRBD2 (6 bases). This CDR3 is built from 12 residues. Germline V CDR1 and CDR2: LGHDT, YNNKEL (reference sequence). Trimming took off 4 bases at V and 6 bases at J, with 10 bases between the two ends. The CDR3 here is CASSRPGVEQYF. The CDR3 coding sequence is TGTGCCAGCAGCCGTCCGGGGGTCGAGCAGTACTTC.

The V and J genes are TRBV6-2 or TRBV6-3 and TRBJ2-7, with a tentative D call TRBD2 (6 bases). V lost 3 bases and J lost 5, with 14 bases in between. Germline V gene sequence: CDR1 MNHEY, CDR2 SVGEGT. This CDR3 comprises 14 residues. The CDR3 DNA reads as TGTGCCAGCAGTTATCGCGGGATACTGGACGAGCAGTACTTC. Translation: CASSYRGILDEQYF.

The chain links TRBV11-1 to TRBJ2-7, with TRBD1 as a possible D gene (5 bases). CDR1 and CDR2 from the germline V gene are SGHAT and FQDESV (reference sequence). V lost 3 bases to trimming and J lost 4 bases, with 16 bases between them. The CDR3 is made up of 15 amino acids. DNA of the CDR3: TGTGCCAGCAGCTTCGAGTCTAGGGGTTTTTACGAGCAGTACTTC. This gives the protein CASSFESRGFYEQYF.

The chain joins TRBV6-2 or TRBV6-3 to TRBJ2-6; D is possibly TRBD1 (5 bases). Germline values: CDR1 MNHEY, CDR2 SVGEGT. CDR3 length equals 18 residues. Between the trimmed V and J ends, which lost 4 bases and 4 bases, there was a span of 20 bases. The CDR3 is CASSSTDPYYSGANVLTF. CDR3 in DNA: TGTGCCAGCAGTTCGACAGACCCTTACTACTCAGGGGCCAACGTCCTGACTTTC.

The CDR3 DNA is TGTGCCAGCAGCCCTGGACAGGGGAGTCAGCCCCAGCATTTT. This sequence encodes CASSPGQGSQPQHF. The chain has TRBV28 and TRBJ1-5, with 9 bases aligning to TRBD1. The J segment lost 6 bases and the V segment lost 6 bases, leaving 6 bases of the junction unmatched. CDR1 and CDR2 (germline): MDHEN, SYDVKM. The CDR3 consists of 14 residues.

This clonotype was seen at least ten times. V gene TRBV7-6 combines with J gene TRBJ1-1; D gene unclear. The length of the CDR3 is 13 residues. V lost 1 base and J lost 3, with 6 bases in between. CDR1 and CDR2 (germline): SGHVS, FNYEAQ. CDR3 nucleotide sequence: TGTGCCAGCAGCTTAGGGGTTTACACTGAAGCTTTCTTT. This encodes CASSLGVYTEAFF.

This sequence joins TRBV28 and TRBJ2-7; 12 nucleotides match TRBD2. In germline, CDR1 is MDHEN, CDR2 SYDVKM. The CDR3 extends over 14 amino acids. Trimming cost V 5 bases and J 7 bases; bases outside gene matches: 6. The CDR3 reads CASSALAGGREQYF. The CDR3 DNA reads as TGTGCCAGCAGTGCGCTAGCGGGGGGGCGAGAGCAGTACTTC.

As to this clonotype: One junction end does not reproduce the germline sequence, and a read error may be involved. V and J are TRBV4-1 and TRBJ2-7; D tentatively fits TRBD1 or TRBD2 (5 bases each). Germline lookup yields CDR1 MGHRA and CDR2 YSYEKL. The CDR3 sequence is 15 residues long. This chain's CDR3 is CASSLTAVRGYEQYF. The CDR3, as DNA: TGTGCCAGCAGCCTGACAGCGGTAAGGGGCTACGAGCAGTACTTC.

V usage is TRBV7-9 and J usage is TRBJ1-2; D might be TRBD1 (5 bases). This CDR3 spans 17 amino acids. The germline gives CDR1 SEHNR, CDR2 FQNEAQ (reference sequence). Trimming cost V 2 bases and J 1 base, with 17 bases left between them. This CDR3 reads CASSLPSSMTDNYGYTF. CDR3 nucleotides: TGTGCCAGCAGCTTACCCTCTTCTATGACAGATAACTATGGCTACACCTTC.

The V call is TRBV28, the J call TRBJ1-1; D may be TRBD1 (6 bases). Trimming took 7 bases from V and 8 from J, leaving 14 bases between them. The CDR3 is made up of 12 amino acids. Germline CDR1 and CDR2: MDHEN and SYDVKM. CDR3 sequence (DNA): TGTGCCAGCAACCCGGACAGCCTCGAAGCTTTCTTT. Its protein product is CASNPDSLEAFF. The complete variable domain, with remaining parts taken from reference TRBV28 and TRBJ1-1, reads DVKVTQSSRYLVKRTGEKVFLECVQDMDHENMFWYRQDPGLGLRLIYFSYDVKMKEKGDIPEGYSVSREKKERFSLILESASTNQTSMYLCASNPDSLEAFFGQGTRLTVV.

In this sample, this clonotype turned up a few times. This rearrangement joins TRBV7-2 to TRBJ2-3; 9 bases match TRBD2. This CDR3 is built from 16 residues. Germline CDR1 is SGHTA and CDR2 is FQGNSA. Germline trimming cut 7 bases from V and 6 bases from J; bases unmatched to any gene: 14. The CDR3 sequence: CASTNWGGGAEDTQYF. Written as DNA, the CDR3 is TGTGCCAGCACCAACTGGGGCGGGGGGGCCGAGGATACGCAGTATTTT.

CDR3 sequence: CAISEILGTDTQYF. CDR3 nucleotide sequence: TGTGCCATCAGTGAAATCCTAGGCACAGATACGCAGTATTTT. The genes are TRBV10-3 and TRBJ2-3; D unresolved. The germline CDR1 and CDR2 sequences are ENHRY and SYGVKD. V was shortened by 3 bases and J by 1 base, with 8 bases between the two germline ends. The CDR3 has 14 amino acids.

This clonotype was seen a handful of times. The chain joins TRBV4-3 to TRBJ2-1, with D possibly matching TRBD1 (6 bases). Germline V lookup: CDR1 LGHNA, CDR2 YSLEER. Trimming removed 0 bases at V and 6 bases at J, with 12 bases between. CDR3 length equals 15 residues. CDR3 DNA: TGCGCCAGCAGCCAAGATCAGGGGCTGGGCAATGAGCAGTTCTTC. This codes for CASSQDQGLGNEQFF.

This clonotype was observed a handful of times. This chain uses TRBV7-8 with TRBJ2-1; 7 nucleotides align to TRBD1. V shed 3 bases and J 1 base; nucleotides not matched to a gene: 18. Germline V gives CDR1 SGHVS, CDR2 FQNEAQ. This CDR3 spans 20 amino acids. The CDR3 nucleotides read TGTGCCAGCAGCTTTCCCATTCGTGCCGAAAGACAGGGATCCTACAATGAGCAGTTCTTC. Translation: CASSFPIRAERQGSYNEQFF.

This clonotype showed up just a few times. The rearrangement uses TRBV12-3 or TRBV12-4 and TRBJ1-1; the D gene is possibly TRBD1 (5 bases). The CDR3 sequence is 14 residues long. V lost 5 bases and J 8 bases, leaving 18 bases between the germline ends. The CDR3 spells CASSRGGVADEAFF. The CDR3 DNA reads TGTGCCAGCAGTCGGGGGGGGGTTGCAGACGAAGCTTTCTTT.

This chain's CDR3 is CASSWDSDRDSYGYTF. In nucleotides, the CDR3 is TGTGCCAGCAGCTGGGACTCGGACAGAGATTCGTATGGCTACACCTTC. The chain carries TRBV7-9 and TRBJ1-2; weak D call: TRBD1 (6 bases). CDR3 length: 16 residues. Trimming pared 4 bases from V and 5 bases from J, leaving 20 bases between. Germline loops: CDR1 SEHNR, CDR2 FQNEAQ (reference sequence).

This clonotype has only a few counts. The rearrangement joins TRBV28 to TRBJ1-2; D ambiguous. This CDR3 has 13 residues. The germline V gene has CDR1 MDHEN and CDR2 SYDVKM. The V end lost 2 bases, the J end lost 4 bases, and 8 bases lay between the germline ends. The CDR3 nucleotides read TGTGCCAGCAGTTTAATGAATCTCTATGGCTACACCTTC. This sequence encodes CASSLMNLYGYTF.

The rearrangement links TRBV4-1 to TRBJ2-7, with D tentatively TRBD1 (6 bases). This CDR3 contains 16 residues. V was shortened by 1 base and J by 1 base, with 14 bases between the two germline ends. CDR1 is MGHRA, CDR2 YSYEKL, per germline. CDR3 coding DNA: TGCGCCAGCAGCCAAGCCGGGACACGGGATTCCTACGAGCAGTACTTC. This sequence encodes CASSQAGTRDSYEQYF.

This clonotype came up a few times. The chain employs TRBV29-1 and TRBJ1-2; D perhaps matches TRBD1 (6 bases). From germline, CDR1 is SQVTM and CDR2 ANQGSEA. The V and J ends lost 2 bases and 6 bases respectively, with 13 bases between them. CDR3 length equals 13 residues. This chain's CDR3 is CSVEFQGIHGYTF. Here the CDR3 DNA reads TGCAGCGTTGAATTTCAGGGGATTCATGGCTACACCTTC.

This clonotype came up many times. The rearrangement links TRBV12-3 or TRBV12-4 to TRBJ2-7, with D possibly being TRBD1 or TRBD2 (5 bases each). The CDR3 covers 12 residues. V was trimmed by 3 bases and J by 10 bases, leaving 13 bases between them. The CDR3 nucleotides are TGTGCCAGCAGTTTTTTGGGGACCGAACAGTACTTC. Its protein product is CASSFLGTEQYF.

This rearrangement joins TRBV4-1 to TRBJ2-7, with D hard to call. V was pared by 1 base and J by 2 bases, with 6 bases between. In germline, CDR1 is MGHRA, CDR2 YSYEKL. The CDR3 totals 13 residues. The CDR3 coding sequence is TGCGCCAGCAGCCAAGCGCCGACCTACGAGCAGTACTTC. Protein: CASSQAPTYEQYF.

This clonotype has more than one count but fewer than ten. The chain carries TRBV28 and TRBJ2-7, with D possibly called TRBD1 or TRBD2 (5 bases each). Germline V gene lookup returns CDR1 MDHEN and CDR2 SYDVKM. The CDR3 runs 14 residues. The V and J ends lost 7 bases and 1 base respectively, with 14 bases between them. CDR3 in amino acids: CASTAAGRSYEQYF. CDR3 in DNA: TGTGCCAGCACCGCGGCAGGGAGATCCTACGAGCAGTACTTC.